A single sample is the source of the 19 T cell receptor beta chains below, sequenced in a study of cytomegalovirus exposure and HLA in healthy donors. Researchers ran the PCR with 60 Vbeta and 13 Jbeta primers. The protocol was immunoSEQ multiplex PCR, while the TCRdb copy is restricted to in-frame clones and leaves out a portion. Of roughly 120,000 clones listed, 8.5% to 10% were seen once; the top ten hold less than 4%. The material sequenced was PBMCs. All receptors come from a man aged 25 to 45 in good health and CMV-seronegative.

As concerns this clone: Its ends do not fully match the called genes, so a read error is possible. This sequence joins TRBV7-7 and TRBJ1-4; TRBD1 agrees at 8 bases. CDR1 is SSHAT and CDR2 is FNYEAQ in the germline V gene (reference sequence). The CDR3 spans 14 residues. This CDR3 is CASSPDRVSEKLFF. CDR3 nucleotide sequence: TGTGCTAGCAGCCCGGACAGGGTATCAGAAAAACTGTTTTTT.

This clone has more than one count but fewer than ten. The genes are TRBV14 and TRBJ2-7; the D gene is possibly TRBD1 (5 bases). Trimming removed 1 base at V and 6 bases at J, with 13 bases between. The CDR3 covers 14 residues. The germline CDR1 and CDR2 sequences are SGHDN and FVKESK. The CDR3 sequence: CASSQGQGPREQYF. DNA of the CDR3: TGTGCCAGCAGCCAAGGTCAGGGTCCCCGCGAGCAGTACTTC.

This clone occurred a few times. In DNA, the CDR3 is TGTGCCAGCAGCCCCGCGGACGAGCAGTACTTC. Protein product: CASSPADEQYF. The genes are TRBV28 and TRBJ2-7, with no clear D. V lost 6 bases, J lost 5 bases, and 8 bases lay in between. This CDR3 contains 11 residues. Germline V CDR1 and CDR2: MDHEN, SYDVKM. The full variable domain, its missing parts supplied by reference TRBV28 and TRBJ2-7, is DVKVTQSSRYLVKRTGEKVFLECVQDMDHENMFWYRQDPGLGLRLIYFSYDVKMKEKGDIPEGYSVSREKKERFSLILESASTNQTSMYLCASSPADEQYFGPGTRLTVT.

The CDR3 nucleotides read TGTGCCAGCATCGAGGGTAGGGGGAAGAGCGGCACTGAAGCTTTCTTT. Its translation: CASIEGRGKSGTEAFF. This sequence joins TRBV2 and TRBJ1-1, with TRBD1 as a possible D gene (6 bases). The CDR3 totals 16 residues. V was shortened by 7 bases and J by 4 bases, with 22 bases between the two germline ends. CDR1 SNHLY and CDR2 FYNNEI come from the germline V gene.

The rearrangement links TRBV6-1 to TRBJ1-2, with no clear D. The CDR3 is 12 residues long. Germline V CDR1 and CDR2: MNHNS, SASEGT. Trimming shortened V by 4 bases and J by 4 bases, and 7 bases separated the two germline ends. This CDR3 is CASSADSYGYTF. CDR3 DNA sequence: TGTGCCAGCAGTGCCGACTCCTATGGCTACACCTTC.

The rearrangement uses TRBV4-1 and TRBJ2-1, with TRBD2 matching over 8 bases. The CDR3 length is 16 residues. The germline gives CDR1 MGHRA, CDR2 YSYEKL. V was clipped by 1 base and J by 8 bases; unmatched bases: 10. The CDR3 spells CASSQATSVMKYEQFF. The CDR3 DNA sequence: TGCGCCAGCAGCCAAGCGACTAGCGTGATGAAGTATGAGCAGTTCTTC.

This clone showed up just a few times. The CDR3 DNA sequence: TGCAGCGTCGACTGGGGGGACTATGGCTACACCTTC. It yields the protein CSVDWGDYGYTF. The chain links TRBV29-1 to TRBJ1-2; maybe TRBD1 (5 bases). CDR1 and CDR2 from the germline V gene are SQVTM and ANQGSEA. The CDR3 extends over 12 amino acids. Trimming pared 6 bases from V and 3 bases from J, leaving 11 bases between.

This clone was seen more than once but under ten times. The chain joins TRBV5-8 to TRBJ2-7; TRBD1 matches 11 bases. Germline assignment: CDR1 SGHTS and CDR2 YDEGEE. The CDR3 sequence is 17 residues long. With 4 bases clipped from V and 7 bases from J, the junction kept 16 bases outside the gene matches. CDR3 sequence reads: CASSTIVPGQGVREQYF. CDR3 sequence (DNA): TGTGCCAGCAGCACCATCGTCCCGGGACAGGGGGTTCGGGAGCAGTACTTC.

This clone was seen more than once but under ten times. CDR3 DNA: TGTGCCAGCAGTTCGACAGGGGGCGCCGGAGCTTTCTTT. Amino acid sequence: CASSSTGGAGAFF. This chain uses TRBV6-6 with TRBJ1-1; 10 positions match TRBD1. The CDR3 is 13 residues long. Per the germline V gene, CDR1 is MNHNY and CDR2 is SVGAGI (reference sequence). V shed 4 bases, J shed 10 bases, and the junction held 6 bases outside the gene matches.

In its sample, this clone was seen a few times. The CDR3 DNA sequence: TGTGCCAGCGGGAGGAACCTGGAGTTCACTGAAGCTTTCTTT. It translates to CASGRNLEFTEAFF. The chain carries TRBV14 and TRBJ1-1; D uncertain. This CDR3 region has 14 residues. The V gene's germline CDR1 is SGHDN and CDR2 FVKESK. Trimming removed 8 bases from V and 4 bases from J, with 17 bases in between.

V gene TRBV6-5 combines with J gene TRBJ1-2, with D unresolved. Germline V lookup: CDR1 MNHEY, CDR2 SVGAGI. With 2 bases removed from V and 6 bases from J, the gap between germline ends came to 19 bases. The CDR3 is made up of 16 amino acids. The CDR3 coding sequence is TGTGCCAGCAGTTACGGGCGGCCGGGGTCTGTCCATGGCTACACCTTC. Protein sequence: CASSYGRPGSVHGYTF.

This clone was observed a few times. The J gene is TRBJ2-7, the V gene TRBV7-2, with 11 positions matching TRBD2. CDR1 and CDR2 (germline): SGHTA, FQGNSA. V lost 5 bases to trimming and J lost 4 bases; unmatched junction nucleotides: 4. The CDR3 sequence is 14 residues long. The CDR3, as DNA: TGTGCCAGCAGCCGGACTAGCGGGTATTACGAGCAGTACTTC. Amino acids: CASSRTSGYYEQYF.

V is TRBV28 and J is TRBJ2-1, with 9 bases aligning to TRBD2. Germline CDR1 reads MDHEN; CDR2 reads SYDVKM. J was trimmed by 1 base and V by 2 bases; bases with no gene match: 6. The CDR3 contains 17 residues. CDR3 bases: TGTGCCAGCAGTTTAAGTTTGACTAGCGGTTCCTACAATGAGCAGTTCTTC. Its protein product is CASSLSLTSGSYNEQFF.

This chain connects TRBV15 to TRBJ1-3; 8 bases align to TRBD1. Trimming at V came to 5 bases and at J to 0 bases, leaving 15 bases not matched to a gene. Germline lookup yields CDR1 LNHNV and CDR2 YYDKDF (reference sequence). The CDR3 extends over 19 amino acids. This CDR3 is CATSSRQGKNSYSGNTIYF. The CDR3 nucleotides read TGTGCCACCAGCTCGAGACAGGGGAAAAATTCTTACTCTGGAAACACCATATATTTT.

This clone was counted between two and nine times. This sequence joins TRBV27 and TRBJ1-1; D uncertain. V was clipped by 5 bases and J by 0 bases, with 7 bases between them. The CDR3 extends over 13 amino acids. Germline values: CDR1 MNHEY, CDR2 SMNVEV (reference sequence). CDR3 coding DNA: TGTGCCAGCAGTACTGCCATGAACACTGAAGCTTTCTTT. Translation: CASSTAMNTEAFF.

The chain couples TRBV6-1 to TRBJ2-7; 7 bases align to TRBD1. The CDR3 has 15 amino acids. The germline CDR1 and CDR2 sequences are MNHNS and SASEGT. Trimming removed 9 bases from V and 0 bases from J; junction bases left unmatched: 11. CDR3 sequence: CASNHGQVSSYEQYF. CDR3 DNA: TGTGCCAGTAATCACGGACAGGTCAGCTCCTACGAGCAGTACTTC.

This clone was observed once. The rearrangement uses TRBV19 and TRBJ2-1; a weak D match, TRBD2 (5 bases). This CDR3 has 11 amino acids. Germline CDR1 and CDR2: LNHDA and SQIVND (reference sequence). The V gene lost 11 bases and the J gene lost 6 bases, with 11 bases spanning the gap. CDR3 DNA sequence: TGTGCCTCTCGGGATCTCAATGAGCAGTTCTTC. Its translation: CASRDLNEQFF. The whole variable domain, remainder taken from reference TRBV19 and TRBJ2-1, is DGGITQSPKYLFRKEGQNVTLSCEQNLNHDAMYWYRQDPGQGLRLIYYSQIVNDFQKGDIAEGYSVSREKKESFPLTVTSAQKNPTAFYLCASRDLNEQFFGPGTRLTVL.

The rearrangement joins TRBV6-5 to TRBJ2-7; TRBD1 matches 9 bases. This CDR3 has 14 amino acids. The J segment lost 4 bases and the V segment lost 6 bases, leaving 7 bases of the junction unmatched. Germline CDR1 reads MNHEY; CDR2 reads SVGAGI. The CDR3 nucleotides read TGTGCCAGCAGCCTGGGACAGGGTTGGTACGAGCAGTACTTC. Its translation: CASSLGQGWYEQYF.

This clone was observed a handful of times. The CDR3 coding sequence is TGTGCCAGCAGCGCCCGGACACAACCGGACCAGCCCCAGCATTTT. Amino acid sequence: CASSARTQPDQPQHF. The gene calls are TRBV7-8 and TRBJ1-5; the D gene is possibly TRBD1 (5 bases). Germline CDR1 and CDR2: SGHVS and FQNEAQ. The CDR3 spans 15 residues. V lost 5 bases and J 7 bases, leaving 18 bases between the germline ends.